This section outlines one T cell receptor beta chain sequence together with its context. The antigen remains unidentified. The germline V gene encodes CDR1 SNHLY and CDR2 FYNNEI. This CDR3 region has 15 residues. V was cut by 5 bases and J by 2 bases, with 16 bases left in between. This sample was included in a study of T cell responses to AZD1222 COVID-19 vaccine. Study-level results: Repertoires were sampled only after the peak T cell response. Among the donors, most were white British and more were female, and clonal diversity was possibly underestimated.

The repertoire was sequenced with immunoSEQ multiplex PCR; TCRdb's copy has only in-frame clones and lacks some. The table records more than 75,000 clones, about 90% of them present only once. Material: peripheral blood, obtained on day 0 of AZD1222 vaccination. This rearrangement joins TRBV2 to TRBJ2-7, with D unclear. The TCR comes from an adult in good health. The CDR3 region has the DNA TGTGCCAGCAGTAAAGAGCAGGTACCCACCTACGAGCAGTACTTC. Protein: CASSKEQVPTYEQYF. Filled out from reference TRBV2 and TRBJ2-7, the complete variable domain reads EPEVTQTPSHQVTQMGQEVILRCVPISNHLYFYWYRQILGQKVEFLVSFYNNEISEKSEIFDDQFSVERPDGSNFTLKIRSTKLEDSAMYFCASSKEQVPTYEQYFGPGTRLTVT.